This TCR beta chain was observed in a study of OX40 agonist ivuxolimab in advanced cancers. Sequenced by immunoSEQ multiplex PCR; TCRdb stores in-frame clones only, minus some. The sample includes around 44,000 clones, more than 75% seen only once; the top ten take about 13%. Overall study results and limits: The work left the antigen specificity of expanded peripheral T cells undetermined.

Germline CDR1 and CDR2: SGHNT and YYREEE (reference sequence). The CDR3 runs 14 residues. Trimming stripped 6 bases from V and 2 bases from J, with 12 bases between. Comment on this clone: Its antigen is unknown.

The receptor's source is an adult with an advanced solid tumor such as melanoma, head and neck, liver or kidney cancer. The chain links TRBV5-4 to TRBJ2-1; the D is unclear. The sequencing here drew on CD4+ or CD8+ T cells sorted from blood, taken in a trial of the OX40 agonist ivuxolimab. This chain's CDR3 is CASNSRSTYNEQFF. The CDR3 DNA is TGTGCCAGCAACTCCAGATCGACCTACAATGAGCAGTTCTTC. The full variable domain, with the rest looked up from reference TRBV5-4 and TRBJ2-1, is ETGVTQSPTHLIKTRGQQVTLRCSSQSGHNTVSWYQQALGQGPQFIFQYYREEENGRGNFPPRFSGLQFPNYSSELNVNALELDDSALYLCASNSRSTYNEQFFGPGTRLTVL.